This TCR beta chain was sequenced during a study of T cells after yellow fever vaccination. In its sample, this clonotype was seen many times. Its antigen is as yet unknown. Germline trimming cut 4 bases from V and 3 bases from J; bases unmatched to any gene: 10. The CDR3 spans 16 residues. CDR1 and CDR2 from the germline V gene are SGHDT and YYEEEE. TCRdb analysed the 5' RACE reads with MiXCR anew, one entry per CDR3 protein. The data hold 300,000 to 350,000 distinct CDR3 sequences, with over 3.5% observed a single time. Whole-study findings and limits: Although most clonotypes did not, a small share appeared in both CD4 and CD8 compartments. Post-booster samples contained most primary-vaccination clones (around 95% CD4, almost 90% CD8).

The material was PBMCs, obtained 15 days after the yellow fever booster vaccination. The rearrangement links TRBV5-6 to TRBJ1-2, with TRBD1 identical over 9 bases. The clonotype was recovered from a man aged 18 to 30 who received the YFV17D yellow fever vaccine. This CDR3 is CASSPPLTGGYYGYTF. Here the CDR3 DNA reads TGTGCCAGCAGCCCCCCCCTTACAGGGGGCTACTATGGCTACACCTTC.